The T cell receptor (beta chain) under discussion was sequenced for a study of T cells in women clearing cervical HPV infection. TCRdb keeps only in-frame clones here, not all; method: immunoSEQ multiplex PCR. Its clone listing holds roughly 42,000 clones. V was trimmed by 3 bases and J by 7 bases, leaving 13 bases between them. The CDR3 has 13 residues. In germline, CDR1 is DFQATT, CDR2 SNEGSKA (reference sequence). Concerning this clone: The CDR3 end lies 3 residues beyond the end of the read and is filled in from the germline J gene.

This TCR was recovered from a woman aged 18 to 69 with a cervical HPV16 infection that either progressed to CIN3+ or cleared (not recorded which). Sequenced material: blood buffy coat. The genes are TRBV20-1 and TRBJ1-5; weak D call: TRBD1 (5 bases). CDR3 DNA (partial): TGCAGTGCTAGTGGGGGGTCCCAACAGCCC. This translates into CSASGGSQQP. In full, the CDR3 is CSASGGSQQPQHF.